The clone carrying this TCR beta chain was observed a handful of times. The sample belongs to a study of T-cell memory formation after mild COVID-19. Study details: Each donor largely had its own TCR clusters.

5'RACE with constant-segment primers yielded barcoded, UMI-tagged TCR alpha and TCR beta cDNA libraries. MiXCR, applied by TCRdb to the 5' RACE reads, yields one record per CDR3 protein. This table holds about 350,000 distinct CDR3 sequences, roughly an eighth found once. With 8 bases clipped from V and 2 bases from J, the junction kept 6 bases outside the gene matches. The CDR3 is 15 amino acids. Germline CDR1 is KGHSH and CDR2 is LQKENI. Sequencing input: PBMCs or a T cell subset sorted from them (not recorded which). The chain employs TRBV18 and TRBJ2-5, with 12 bases aligning to TRBD2. This receptor was identified in a man aged 18 to 29 who had mild COVID-19 (a few samples of this study predate the infection). Cell type and time point are not known. This CDR3 reads CASGPTSGSQETQYF. DNA of the CDR3: TGTGCCAGCGGACCGACTAGCGGGAGTCAAGAGACCCAGTACTTC.